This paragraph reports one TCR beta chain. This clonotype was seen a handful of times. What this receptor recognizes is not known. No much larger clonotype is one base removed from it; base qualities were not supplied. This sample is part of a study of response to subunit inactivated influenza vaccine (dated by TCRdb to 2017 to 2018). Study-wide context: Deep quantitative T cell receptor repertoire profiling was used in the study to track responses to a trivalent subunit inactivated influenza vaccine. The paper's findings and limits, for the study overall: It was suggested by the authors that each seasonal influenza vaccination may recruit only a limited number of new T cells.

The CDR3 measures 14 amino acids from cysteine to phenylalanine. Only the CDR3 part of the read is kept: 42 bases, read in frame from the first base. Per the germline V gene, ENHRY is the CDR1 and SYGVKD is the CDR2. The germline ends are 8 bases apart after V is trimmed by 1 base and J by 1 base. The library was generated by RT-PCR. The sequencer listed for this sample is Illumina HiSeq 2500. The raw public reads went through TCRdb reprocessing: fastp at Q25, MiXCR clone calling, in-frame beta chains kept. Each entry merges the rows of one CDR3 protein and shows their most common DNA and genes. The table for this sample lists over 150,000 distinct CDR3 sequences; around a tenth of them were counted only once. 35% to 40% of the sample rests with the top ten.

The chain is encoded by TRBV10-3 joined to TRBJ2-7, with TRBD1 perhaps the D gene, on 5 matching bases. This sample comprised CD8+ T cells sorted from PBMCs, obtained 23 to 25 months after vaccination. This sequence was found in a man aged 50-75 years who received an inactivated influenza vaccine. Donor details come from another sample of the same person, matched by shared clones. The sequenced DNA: TGTGCCATCAGTGAGTTGGACATTTCCTACGAGCAGTACTTC. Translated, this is CAISELDISYEQYF.